This is a list of T cell receptor beta chains from one sample in a study of T cells in tumors after PD-1 blockade. Here immunoSEQ multiplex PCR was the method, and the copy in TCRdb shows in-frame clones only, minus some. The data contain 4,000 or so clones, around 70% of them singletons. Source: tumor tissue, taken before anti-PD-1 treatment. These receptors all stem from a human donor with basal cell carcinoma. Each CDR3 is given with its conserved first and last residue. Fields, in order: CDR3 protein, CDR3 DNA, V gene, D gene, clone size, J gene. A D gene is named only where the DNA matches it firmly. Rows give clone size only sometimes, using once, few, many, or a class for an expanded clone.

CAWDRVYNSPLHF TGTGCCTGGGACAGGGTTTATAATTCACCCCTCCACTTT TRBV30 TRBD1 NA TRBJ1-6
CASSQDRYEQYF TGTGCCAGCAGTCAGGACCGCTACGAGCAGTACTTC TRBV6-5 NA NA TRBJ2-7
CASSQEYRLSSSTDTQYF TGCGCCAGCAGCCAAGAGTACCGGCTATCTTCTAGCACAGATACGCAGTATTTT TRBV4-1 NA NA TRBJ2-3
CASSLLGGFTETQYF TGTGCCAGCAGCTTACTCGGGGGCTTTACGGAGACCCAGTACTTC TRBV7-2 NA NA TRBJ2-5
CATAWGAGNTGELFF TGTGCCACCGCCTGGGGGGCAGGAAACACCGGGGAGCTGTTTTTT TRBV7-3 NA once TRBJ2-2
CASSFGGELFF TGTGCCAGCAGCTTTGGCGGGGAGCTGTTTTTT TRBV5-4 NA NA TRBJ2-2
CASSERGQGGYGYTF TGTGCCAGCAGTGAAAGGGGACAGGGAGGCTATGGCTACACCTTC TRBV2 TRBD1 NA TRBJ1-2
CASSEVSNQPQHF TGTGCCAGCAGTGAAGTTAGCAATCAGCCCCAGCATTTT TRBV6-1 NA NA TRBJ1-5
CASSQAGSSYNEQFF TGCGCCAGCAGTCAAGCGGGGAGCTCCTACAATGAGCAGTTCTTC TRBV23-1 NA few TRBJ2-1
CATSDRGRTGELFF TGTGCCACCAGTGACAGGGGACGGACCGGGGAGCTGTTTTTT TRBV24-1 NA few TRBJ2-2
CASSPLGGGETQYF TGTGCCAGCAGTCCCCTCGGGGGCGGAGAGACCCAGTACTTC TRBV27 NA NA TRBJ2-5
CASSDSTGDCTEAFF TGTGCCAGCAGTGACTCGACAGGGGATTGCACTGAAGCTTTCTTT TRBV6-4 TRBD1 NA TRBJ1-1
CASREMGVGQPQHF TGTGCCAGTAGAGAGATGGGGGTGGGGCAGCCCCAGCATTTT TRBV19 NA NA TRBJ1-5
CASSMGNQPQHF TGTGCCAGTAGTATGGGCAATCAGCCCCAGCATTTT TRBV19 NA NA TRBJ1-5
CASSFTGETQYF TGTGCCAGCAGTTTTACGGGGGAAACGCAGTATTTT TRBV12-3/TRBV12-4 NA few TRBJ2-3
CASSQDGGGYEQYF TGTGCCAGCAGCCAAGATGGGGGGGGGTACGAGCAGTACTTC TRBV3-1/TRBV3-2 TRBD2 NA TRBJ2-7
CASSLQGQGWVRNTEAFF TGTGCCAGCAGCTTACAGGGACAGGGTTGGGTCCGGAACACTGAAGCTTTCTTT TRBV7-2 TRBD1 once TRBJ1-1
CSASLGRSNTGELFF TGCAGTGCTAGTTTGGGGAGGTCGAACACCGGGGAGCTGTTTTTT TRBV20-1 NA NA TRBJ2-2
CASSAGLAGGAGELFF TGTGCCAGCAGCGCAGGACTAGCGGGGGGTGCCGGGGAGCTGTTTTTT TRBV9 TRBD2 once TRBJ2-2
CASSIDIDRGETQYF TGTGCCAGTAGTATAGATATTGACAGGGGAGAGACCCAGTACTTC TRBV19 TRBD1 NA TRBJ2-5
CASSLSPAGVYEQYF TGTGCCAGCAGCTTGTCACCGGCGGGGGTCTACGAGCAGTACTTC TRBV7-6 TRBD2 NA TRBJ2-7
CASSHHSGTGVISYTF TGTGCCAGCAGTCACCATTCCGGGACAGGGGTTATTAGCTACACCTTC TRBV27 TRBD1 NA TRBJ1-2
CASSPPTQGARAGELFF TGCGCCAGCAGCCCACCCACACAGGGGGCGAGGGCCGGGGAGCTGTTTTTT TRBV5-1 TRBD1 once TRBJ2-2
CASSLLSAGSTGELFF TGTGCCAGCAGCCTACTCAGCGCGGGTTCCACCGGGGAGCTGTTTTTT TRBV5-6 NA few TRBJ2-2
CASEGGLSGYTF TGTGCCAGCGAGGGGGGCCTTTCTGGCTACACCTTC TRBV12-3/TRBV12-4 NA NA TRBJ1-2
CASSIGLAGGQDTQYF TGTGCCAGCAGCATCGGACTAGCGGGGGGGCAAGATACGCAGTATTTT TRBV11-1 TRBD2 few TRBJ2-3
CASTMTWKQETQYF TGTGCCAGTACGATGACCTGGAAACAAGAGACCCAGTACTTC TRBV19 NA NA TRBJ2-5
CASSSDRGYNEKLFF TGTGCCAGCAGCTCAGACAGGGGGTATAATGAAAAACTGTTTTTT TRBV7-9 TRBD1 NA TRBJ1-4
CASSLEPGRGGETQYF TGCGCCAGCAGCTTGGAGCCGGGGCGGGGGGGAGAGACCCAGTACTTC TRBV5-1 TRBD2 NA TRBJ2-5
CSVASSYEQYF TGCAGCGTTGCTAGCTCCTACGAGCAGTACTTC TRBV29-1 NA NA TRBJ2-7
CASSPQGYNEQFF TGTGCCAGCAGCCCCCAGGGCTACAATGAGCAGTTCTTC TRBV7-3 NA NA TRBJ2-1
CASSSRGYTEAFF TGTGCCAGCAGTTCAAGAGGCTACACTGAAGCTTTCTTT TRBV2 NA NA TRBJ1-1
CASSQAGMTEPYEQYF TGCGCCAGCAGCCAAGCCGGGATGACAGAACCCTACGAGCAGTACTTC TRBV4-1 NA NA TRBJ2-7
CASSIALLAGASYNEQFF TGTGCCAGTAGTATAGCCCTCCTAGCGGGTGCCTCCTACAATGAGCAGTTCTTC TRBV19 TRBD2 NA TRBJ2-1
CSVGSKVGTDTQYF TGCAGCGTTGGCTCCAAGGTCGGCACAGATACGCAGTATTTT TRBV29-1 NA NA TRBJ2-3
CASSLRGSYTF TGTGCCAGCAGCCTTCGAGGGAGCTACACCTTC TRBV9 NA few TRBJ1-2
CASSLETGGNTIYF TGTGCCAGCAGCCTGGAGACGGGCGGAAACACCATATATTTT TRBV7-2 NA few TRBJ1-3
CASRLAGGPGSTQYF TGTGCCAGTAGGTTAGCGGGAGGGCCGGGGAGTACCCAGTACTTC TRBV19 TRBD2 NA TRBJ2-5
CASSLGGRSNTEAFF TGCGCCAGCAGCTTGGGGGGTAGGTCGAACACTGAAGCTTTCTTT TRBV5-1 NA NA TRBJ1-1
CASSLQGGQETQYF TGTGCCAGCAGTCTCCAGGGGGGACAAGAGACCCAGTACTTC TRBV7-2 NA NA TRBJ2-5
CASTPIGTGELFF TGTGCCAGCACCCCGATAGGCACCGGGGAGCTGTTTTTT TRBV6-5 NA few TRBJ2-2
CAWGTGHNYGYTF TGTGCCTGGGGAACGGGACACAACTATGGCTACACCTTC TRBV30 NA large TRBJ1-2
CASLSGSGNEQFF TGTGCCAGCCTAAGCGGGAGTGGCAATGAGCAGTTCTTC TRBV12-3/TRBV12-4 TRBD2 NA TRBJ2-1
CAWSVGQSNTGELFF TGTGCCTGGAGTGTGGGACAGTCGAACACCGGGGAGCTGTTTTTT TRBV30 TRBD1 NA TRBJ2-2
CSVAFQGPQEYYGYTF TGCAGCGTTGCCTTCCAGGGGCCCCAAGAGTACTATGGCTACACCTTC TRBV29-1 NA NA TRBJ1-2
CASSFQTQQYF TGTGCCAGCAGTTTCCAAACTCAGCAGTACTTC TRBV6-5 NA few TRBJ2-7
CASSTPDSLREQYF TGTGCCAGCAGCACTCCGGACAGTCTGAGGGAGCAGTACTTC TRBV5-6 NA few TRBJ2-7
CASGLGAEAFF TGTGCCAGCGGGCTGGGGGCTGAAGCTTTCTTT TRBV2 NA NA TRBJ1-1
CASSSLPGTVYEQYF TGTGCCAGCAGCTCACTTCCCGGGACAGTCTACGAGCAGTACTTC TRBV7-2 TRBD1 medium-sized TRBJ2-7
CARSRHVGTEAFF TGTGCCAGAAGCCGCCATGTGGGGACTGAAGCTTTCTTT TRBV5-3 NA NA TRBJ1-1
CASSQGVGPGGEQFF TGTGCCAGCAGCCAAGGGGTTGGTCCGGGGGGTGAGCAGTTCTTC TRBV3-1/TRBV3-2 TRBD2 few TRBJ2-1
CASSVEGQGSNIQYF TGTGCCAGCAGCGTAGAAGGGCAGGGGTCGAACATTCAGTACTTC TRBV9 NA NA TRBJ2-4
CASSLESLGLGETQYF TGTGCCAGCAGCTTAGAGTCCCTGGGACTAGGAGAGACCCAGTACTTC TRBV7-2 TRBD2 few TRBJ2-5
CASSLAPGKTSPLHF TGTGCCAGCAGCTTAGCCCCAGGGAAGACTTCACCCCTCCACTTT TRBV7-8 NA NA TRBJ1-6